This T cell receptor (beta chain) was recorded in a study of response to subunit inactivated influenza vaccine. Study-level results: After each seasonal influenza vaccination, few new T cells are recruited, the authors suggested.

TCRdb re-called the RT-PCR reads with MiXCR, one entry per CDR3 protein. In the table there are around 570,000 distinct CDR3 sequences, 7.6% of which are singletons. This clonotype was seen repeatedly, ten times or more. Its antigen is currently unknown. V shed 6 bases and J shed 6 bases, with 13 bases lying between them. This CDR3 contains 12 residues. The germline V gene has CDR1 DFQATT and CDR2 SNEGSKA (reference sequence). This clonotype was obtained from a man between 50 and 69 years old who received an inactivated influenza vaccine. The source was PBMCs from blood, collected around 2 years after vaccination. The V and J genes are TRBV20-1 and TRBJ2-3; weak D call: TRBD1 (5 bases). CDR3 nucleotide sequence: TGCAGTGCCGACAGACCCCCCGATACGCAGTATTTT. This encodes CSADRPPDTQYF.